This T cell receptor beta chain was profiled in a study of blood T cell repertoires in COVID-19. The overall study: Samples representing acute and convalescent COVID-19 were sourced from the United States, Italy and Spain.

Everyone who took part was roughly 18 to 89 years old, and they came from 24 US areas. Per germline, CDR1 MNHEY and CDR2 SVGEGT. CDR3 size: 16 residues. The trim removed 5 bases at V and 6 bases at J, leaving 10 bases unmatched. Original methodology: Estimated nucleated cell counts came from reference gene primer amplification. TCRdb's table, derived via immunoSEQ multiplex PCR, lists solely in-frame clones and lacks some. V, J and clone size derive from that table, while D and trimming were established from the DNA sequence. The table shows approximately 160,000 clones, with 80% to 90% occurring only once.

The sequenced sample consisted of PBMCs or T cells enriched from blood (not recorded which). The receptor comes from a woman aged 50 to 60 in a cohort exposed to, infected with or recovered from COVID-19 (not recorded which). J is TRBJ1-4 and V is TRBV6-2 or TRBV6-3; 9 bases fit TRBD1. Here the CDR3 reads CASSTPTGGTDEKLFF. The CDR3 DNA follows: TGTGCCAGCAGTACGCCTACAGGGGGCACGGATGAAAAACTGTTTTTT.